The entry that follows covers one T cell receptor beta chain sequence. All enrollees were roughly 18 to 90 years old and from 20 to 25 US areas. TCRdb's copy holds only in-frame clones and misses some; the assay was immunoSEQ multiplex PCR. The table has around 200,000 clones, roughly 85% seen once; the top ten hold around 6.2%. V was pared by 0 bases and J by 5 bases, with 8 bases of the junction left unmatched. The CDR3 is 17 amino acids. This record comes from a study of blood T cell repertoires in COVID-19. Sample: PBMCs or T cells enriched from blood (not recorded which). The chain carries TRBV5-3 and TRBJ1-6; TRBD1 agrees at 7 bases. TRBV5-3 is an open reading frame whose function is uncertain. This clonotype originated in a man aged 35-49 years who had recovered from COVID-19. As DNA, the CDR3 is TGTGCCAGAAGCTTGGTTAGGGGGCCAGAGAATAATTCACCCCTCCACTTT. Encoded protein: CARSLVRGPENNSPLHF.